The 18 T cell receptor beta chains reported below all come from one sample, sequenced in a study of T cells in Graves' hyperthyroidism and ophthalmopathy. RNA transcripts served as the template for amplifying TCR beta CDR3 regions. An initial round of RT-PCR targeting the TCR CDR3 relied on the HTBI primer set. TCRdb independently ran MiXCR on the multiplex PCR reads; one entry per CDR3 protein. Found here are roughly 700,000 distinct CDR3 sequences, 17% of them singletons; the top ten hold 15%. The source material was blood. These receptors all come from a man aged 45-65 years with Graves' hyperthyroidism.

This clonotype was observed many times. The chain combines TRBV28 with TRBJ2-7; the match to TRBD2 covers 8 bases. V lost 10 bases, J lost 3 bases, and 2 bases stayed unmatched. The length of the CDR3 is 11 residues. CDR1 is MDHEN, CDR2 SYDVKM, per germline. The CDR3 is CATAGGYEQYF. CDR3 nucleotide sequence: TGTGCCACGGCGGGGGGCTACGAGCAGTACTTC.

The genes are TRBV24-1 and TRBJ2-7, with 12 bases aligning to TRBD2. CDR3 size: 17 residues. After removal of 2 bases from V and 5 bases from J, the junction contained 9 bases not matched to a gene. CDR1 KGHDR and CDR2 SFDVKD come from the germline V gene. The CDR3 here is CATSDSQGLAGRHEQYF. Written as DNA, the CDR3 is TGTGCCACCAGTGATTCCCAAGGACTAGCGGGAAGGCACGAGCAGTACTTC.

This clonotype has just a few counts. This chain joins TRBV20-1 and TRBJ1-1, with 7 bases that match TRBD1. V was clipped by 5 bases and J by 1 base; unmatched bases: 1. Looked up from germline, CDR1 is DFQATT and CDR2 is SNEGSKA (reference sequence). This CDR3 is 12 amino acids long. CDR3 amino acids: CSAWDRNTEAFF. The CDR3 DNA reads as TGCAGTGCTTGGGACAGGAACACTGAAGCTTTCTTT.

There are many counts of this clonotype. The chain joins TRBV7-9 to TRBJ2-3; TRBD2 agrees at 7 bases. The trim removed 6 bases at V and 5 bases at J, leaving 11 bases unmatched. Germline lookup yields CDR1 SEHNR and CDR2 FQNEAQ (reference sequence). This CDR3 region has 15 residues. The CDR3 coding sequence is TGTGCCAGCAGTCGTTTGGGGGGGTTGCAAGATACGCAGTATTTT. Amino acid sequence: CASSRLGGLQDTQYF. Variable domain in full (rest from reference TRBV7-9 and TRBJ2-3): DTGVSQNPRHKITKRGQNVTFRCDPISEHNRLYWYRQTLGQGPEFLTYFQNEAQLEKSRLLSDRFSAERPKGSFSTLEIQRTEQGDSAMYLCASSRLGGLQDTQYFGPGTRLTVL.

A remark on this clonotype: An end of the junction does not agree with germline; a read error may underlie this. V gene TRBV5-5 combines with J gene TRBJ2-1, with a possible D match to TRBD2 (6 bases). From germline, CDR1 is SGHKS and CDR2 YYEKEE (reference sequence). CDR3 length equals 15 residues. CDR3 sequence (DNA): TGCGCCAGCAGCCAAGATCTAGCGATAGGCGATGAGCAGTTCTTC. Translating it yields CASSQDLAIGDEQFF. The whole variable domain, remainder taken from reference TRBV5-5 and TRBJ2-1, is DAGVTQSPTHLIKTRGQQVTLRCSPISGHKSVSWYQQVLGQGPQFIFQYYEKEERGRGNFPDRFSARQFPNYSSELNVNALLLGDSALYLCASSQDLAIGDEQFFGPGTRLTVL.

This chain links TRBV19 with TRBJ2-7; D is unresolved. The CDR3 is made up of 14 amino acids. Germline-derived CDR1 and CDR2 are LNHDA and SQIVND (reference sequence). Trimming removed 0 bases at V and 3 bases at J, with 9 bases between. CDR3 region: CASSIDGSNYEQYF. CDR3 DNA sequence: TGTGCCAGTAGTATAGATGGCAGTAACTACGAGCAGTACTTC.

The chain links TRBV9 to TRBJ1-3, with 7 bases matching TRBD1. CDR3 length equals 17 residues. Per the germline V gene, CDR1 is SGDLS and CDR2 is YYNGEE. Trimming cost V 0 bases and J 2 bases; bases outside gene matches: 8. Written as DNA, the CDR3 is TGTGCCAGCAGCGTAGAATCACAGGGGACTACTGGAAACACCATATATTTT. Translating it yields CASSVESQGTTGNTIYF.

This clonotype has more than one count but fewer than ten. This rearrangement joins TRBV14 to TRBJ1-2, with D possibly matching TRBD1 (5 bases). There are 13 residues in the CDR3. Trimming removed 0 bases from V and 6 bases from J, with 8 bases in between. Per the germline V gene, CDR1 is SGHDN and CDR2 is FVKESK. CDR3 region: CASSQDLTDGYTF. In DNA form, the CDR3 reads TGTGCCAGCAGCCAAGACCTGACAGATGGCTACACCTTC. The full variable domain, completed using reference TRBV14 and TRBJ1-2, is EAGVTQFPSHSVIEKGQTVTLRCDPISGHDNLYWYRRVMGKEIKFLLHFVKESKQDESGMPNNRFLAERTGGTYSTLKVQPAELEDSGVYFCASSQDLTDGYTFGSGTRLTVV.

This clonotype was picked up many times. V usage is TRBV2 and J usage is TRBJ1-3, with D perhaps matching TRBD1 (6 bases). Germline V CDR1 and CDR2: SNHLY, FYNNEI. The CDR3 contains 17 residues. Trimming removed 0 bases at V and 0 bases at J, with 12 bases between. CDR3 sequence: CASSEALDRFSGNTIYF. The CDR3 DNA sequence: TGTGCCAGCAGTGAAGCTCTGGACAGATTCTCTGGAAACACCATATATTTT.

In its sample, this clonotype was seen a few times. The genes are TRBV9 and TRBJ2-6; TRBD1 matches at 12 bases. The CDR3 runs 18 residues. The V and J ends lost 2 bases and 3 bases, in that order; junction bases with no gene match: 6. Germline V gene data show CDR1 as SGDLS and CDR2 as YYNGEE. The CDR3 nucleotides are TGTGCCAGCAGCGTCCCGGGACAGGGGGCGTATGGGGCCAACGTCCTGACTTTC. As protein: CASSVPGQGAYGANVLTF.

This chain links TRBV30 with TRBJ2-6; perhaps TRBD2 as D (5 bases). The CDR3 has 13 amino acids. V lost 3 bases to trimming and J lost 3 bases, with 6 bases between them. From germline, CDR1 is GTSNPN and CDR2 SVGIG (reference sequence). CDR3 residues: CAWRRDGANVLTF. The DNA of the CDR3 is TGTGCCTGGAGGAGGGATGGGGCCAACGTCCTGACTTTC.

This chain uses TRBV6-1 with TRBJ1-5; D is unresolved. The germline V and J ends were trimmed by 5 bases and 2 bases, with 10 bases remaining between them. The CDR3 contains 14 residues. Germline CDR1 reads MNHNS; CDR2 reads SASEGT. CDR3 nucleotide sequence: TGTGCCAGCAGTTCCCCGGACGGCAATCAGCCCCAGCATTTT. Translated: CASSSPDGNQPQHF.

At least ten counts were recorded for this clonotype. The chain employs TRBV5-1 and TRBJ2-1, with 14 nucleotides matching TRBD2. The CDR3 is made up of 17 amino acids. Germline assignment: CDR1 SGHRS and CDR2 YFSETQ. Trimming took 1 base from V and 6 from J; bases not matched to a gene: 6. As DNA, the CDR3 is TGCGCCAGCAGCTTGTGGGGACTAGCGGGAGATATCAATGAGCAGTTCTTC. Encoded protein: CASSLWGLAGDINEQFF.

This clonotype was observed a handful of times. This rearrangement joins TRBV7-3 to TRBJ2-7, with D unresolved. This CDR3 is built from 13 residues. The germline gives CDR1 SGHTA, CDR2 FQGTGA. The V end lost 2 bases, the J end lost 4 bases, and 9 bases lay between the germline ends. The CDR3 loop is CASSLDDGYEQYF. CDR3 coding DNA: TGTGCCAGCAGCTTAGACGACGGTTACGAGCAGTACTTC.

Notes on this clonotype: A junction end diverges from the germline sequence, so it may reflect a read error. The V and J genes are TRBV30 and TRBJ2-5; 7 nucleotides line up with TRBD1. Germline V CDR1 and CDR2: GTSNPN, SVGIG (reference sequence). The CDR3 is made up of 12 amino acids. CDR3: CAWSATTGNQHF. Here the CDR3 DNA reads TGTGCCTGGAGTGCAACGACAGGGAATCAGCACTTC. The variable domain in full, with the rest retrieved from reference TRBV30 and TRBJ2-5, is SQTIHQWPATLVQPVGSPLSLECTVEGTSNPNLYWYRQAAGRGLQLLFYSVGIGQISSEVPQNLSASRPQDRQFILSSKKLLLSDSGFYLCAWSATTGNQHFGPGTRLLVL.

DNA for the CDR3: TGTGCCAGCAGTCCGAGACAGGTCAGTCGGACCGGGGAGCTGTTTTTT. It specifies CASSPRQVSRTGELFF. The V and J genes are TRBV28 and TRBJ2-2; tentatively, D is TRBD1 (6 bases). The germline V gene has CDR1 MDHEN and CDR2 SYDVKM. V was cut by 5 bases and J by 5 bases, with 18 bases left in between. This CDR3 comprises 16 residues.

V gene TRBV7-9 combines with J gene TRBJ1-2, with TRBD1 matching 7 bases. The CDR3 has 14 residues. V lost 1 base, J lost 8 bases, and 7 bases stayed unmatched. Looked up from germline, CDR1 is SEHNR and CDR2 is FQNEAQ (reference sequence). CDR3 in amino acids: CASSLVQTGVGYTF. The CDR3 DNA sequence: TGTGCCAGCAGCTTAGTCCAAACAGGGGTCGGCTACACCTTC.

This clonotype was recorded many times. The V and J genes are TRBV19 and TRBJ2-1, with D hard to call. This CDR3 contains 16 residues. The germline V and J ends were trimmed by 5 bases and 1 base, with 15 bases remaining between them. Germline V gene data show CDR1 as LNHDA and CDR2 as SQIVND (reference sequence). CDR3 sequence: CASSGQHSISYNEQFF. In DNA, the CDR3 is TGTGCCAGTAGTGGGCAACACAGCATTTCCTACAATGAGCAGTTCTTC.